The 13 T cell receptor beta chains below were found in one sample sequenced in a study of T-cell memory formation after mild COVID-19. TCRdb itself ran the 5' RACE reads through MiXCR, one entry per CDR3 protein. The sample has about 420,000 distinct CDR3 sequences; more than 20% are singletons. The sequenced sample consisted of PBMCs or a T cell subset sorted from them (not recorded which). The receptors come from an adult woman who had mild COVID-19 (a few samples of this study predate the infection). Cell type and time point are not known.

A few counts support this clonotype. The chain is built from TRBV10-3 and TRBJ1-2; possible D gene TRBD1, 6 bases. The germline V gene has CDR1 ENHRY and CDR2 SYGVKD. Trimming pared 4 bases from V and 2 bases from J, leaving 11 bases between. This CDR3 is 14 amino acids long. This chain's CDR3 is CAISGPGANYGYTF. CDR3 in DNA: TGTGCCATCAGTGGACCGGGGGCCAACTATGGCTACACCTTC.

This rearrangement joins TRBV12-3 or TRBV12-4 to TRBJ2-3; D ambiguous. This CDR3 region has 13 residues. Trimming removed 2 bases from V and 6 bases from J, with 9 bases in between. The CDR3 protein is CASSLSRRDTQYF. The DNA of the CDR3 is TGTGCCAGCAGTTTAAGCCGTAGGGATACGCAGTATTTT.

Only a few counts were recorded for this clonotype. The rearrangement links TRBV6-2 or TRBV6-3 to TRBJ2-4; TRBD1 matches 8 bases. The germline CDR1 and CDR2 sequences are MNHEY and SVGEGT. J lost 0 bases, V lost 7 bases, and 17 bases had no gene match. The length of the CDR3 is 19 residues. The CDR3 reads CASILAQNQGAGAKNIQYF. The CDR3 DNA reads TGTGCCAGCATCTTAGCCCAAAATCAGGGGGCTGGAGCCAAAAACATTCAGTACTTC.

J is TRBJ2-1 and V is TRBV6-5; maybe TRBD2 (6 bases). The CDR3 length is 16 residues. Trimming left V 5 bases short and J 4 bases short, with 18 bases between. Per germline, CDR1 MNHEY and CDR2 SVGAGI. The CDR3 DNA reads as TGTGCCAGCAGTGCCGGGAGAGGAGTCCTTTACAATGAGCAGTTCTTC. Translated: CASSAGRGVLYNEQFF.

This clonotype showed up just a few times. The gene calls are TRBV6-5 and TRBJ2-3; 10 nucleotides match TRBD2. The germline CDR1 and CDR2 sequences are MNHEY and SVGAGI. The length of the CDR3 is 18 residues. After removal of 0 bases from V and 5 bases from J, the junction contained 11 bases not matched to a gene. The CDR3 DNA sequence: TGTGCCAGCAGTTACTCGAATCTGCTAGCGGGAGTCGGAGATACGCAGTATTTT. The encoded protein is CASSYSNLLAGVGDTQYF.

The chain recombines TRBV12-3 or TRBV12-4 with TRBJ2-6; 12 nucleotides line up with TRBD2. The CDR3 covers 18 residues. V shed 7 bases and J 0 bases; nucleotides not matched to a gene: 7. The DNA of the CDR3 is TGTGCCAGCATTGCTAGCGGGAGGGTCCACTCTGGGGCCAACGTCCTGACTTTC. Translating gives CASIASGRVHSGANVLTF.

V is TRBV7-8 and J is TRBJ2-5; no definite D call. Germline values: CDR1 SGHVS, CDR2 FQNEAQ. The germline V and J ends were trimmed by 5 bases and 5 bases, with 12 bases remaining between them. This CDR3 has 13 residues. This CDR3 is CASSLDLMETQYF. DNA of the CDR3: TGTGCCAGCAGCCTGGACCTTATGGAGACCCAGTACTTC. The full variable domain, completed using reference TRBV7-8 and TRBJ2-5, is GAGVSQSPRYKVAKRGQDVALRCDPISGHVSLFWYQQALGQGPEFLTYFQNEAQLDKSGLPSDRFFAERPEGSVSTLKIQRTQQEDSAVYLCASSLDLMETQYFGPGTRLLVL.

The chain links TRBV18 to TRBJ1-5; D is ambiguous. Deletions cut 3 bases from V and 7 bases from J, with 10 bases between. The CDR3 loop spans 13 amino acids. Germline V gene data show CDR1 as KGHSH and CDR2 as LQKENI. In nucleotides, the CDR3 is TGTGCCAGCTCACCCTCCGTGGGCCAGCCCCAGCATTTT. Its translation: CASSPSVGQPQHF. The full variable domain, with the rest looked up from reference TRBV18 and TRBJ1-5, is NAGVMQNPRHLVRRRGQEARLRCSPMKGHSHVYWYRQLPEEGLKFMVYLQKENIIDESGMPKERFSAEFPKEGPSILRIQQVVRGDSAAYFCASSPSVGQPQHFGDGTRLSIL.

This chain connects TRBV15 to TRBJ2-1, with D maybe TRBD2 (7 bases). The V gene lost 0 bases and the J gene lost 0 bases, with 24 bases spanning the gap. The CDR3 totals 21 residues. Germline loops: CDR1 LNHNV, CDR2 YYDKDF (reference sequence). The CDR3 coding sequence is TGTGCCACCAGCAGAGATCGCCGCTTCTGGCGGGGGCACAGCTCCTACAATGAGCAGTTCTTC. It codes for CATSRDRRFWRGHSSYNEQFF. The whole variable domain, filled in from reference TRBV15 and TRBJ2-1, reads DAMVIQNPRYQVTQFGKPVTLSCSQTLNHNVMYWYQQKSSQAPKLLFHYYDKDFNNEADTPDNFQSRRPNTSFCFLDIRSPGLGDTAMYLCATSRDRRFWRGHSSYNEQFFGPGTRLTVL.

In this sample, this clonotype turned up a few times. DNA of the CDR3: TGTGCCAGCCTAGAGGACAGCTTATTAGCCTACGAGCAGTACTTC. It codes for CASLEDSLLAYEQYF. The chain carries TRBV6-1 and TRBJ2-7; a weak D match, TRBD1 (6 bases). The germline V gene encodes CDR1 MNHNS and CDR2 SASEGT. V lost 8 bases and J lost 2, with 19 bases in between. The CDR3 sequence is 15 residues long.

This clonotype occurred a few times. The CDR3 DNA is TGTGCCACCAGCCTTGATAGAGGGCAGACCTACGAGCAGTACTTC. It is translated as CATSLDRGQTYEQYF. The J gene is TRBJ2-7, the V gene TRBV15; a possible D gene is TRBD2 (5 bases). With 5 bases removed from V and 2 bases from J, the gap between germline ends came to 16 bases. The CDR3 covers 15 residues. Germline values: CDR1 LNHNV, CDR2 YYDKDF (reference sequence).

A note on this clonotype: The junction differs from germline at one of its ends, possibly a read error. This chain links TRBV7-7 with TRBJ2-7; D may match TRBD1 or TRBD2 (5 bases each). CDR1 and CDR2 (germline): SSHAT, FNYEAQ (reference sequence). The CDR3 is made up of 13 amino acids. In DNA form, the CDR3 reads TGTGCTAGCAGCCCGGGACCCGAAAACGAGCAGTACTTC. Translation: CASSPGPENEQYF.

The table lists this clonotype with a few counts. This chain uses TRBV6-2 or TRBV6-3 with TRBJ2-7; D ambiguous. The V end lost 0 bases, the J end lost 2 bases, and 5 bases lay between the germline ends. The CDR3 loop spans 13 amino acids. CDR1 is MNHEY and CDR2 is SVGEGT in the germline V gene. CDR3 amino acids: CASSYSAPYEQYF. Written as DNA, the CDR3 is TGTGCCAGCAGTTACTCAGCTCCCTACGAGCAGTACTTC.